This TCR beta chain was obtained from a study of beta chain features in type 1 diabetes. Germline CDR1 and CDR2: MNHNY and SVGAGI (reference sequence). The trim removed 5 bases at V and 3 bases at J, leaving 10 bases unmatched. This CDR3 is built from 16 residues. With respect to this clone: Its target is unknown.

The sequenced template was cDNA made from the entire isolated RNA. Assay used: immunoSEQ multiplex PCR; TCRdb lists only in-frame clones, some missing. This table holds 250,000 to 300,000 clones, under 8.5% found once. Donors underwent one heparinised blood draw, about 0.12 L on average. Study-wide findings and caveats: The study found that naive, central memory and Treg TCRB repertoires appeared more similar in patients than in healthy donors. When Type 1 diabetes patients were examined, their TCRB CDR3s proved moderately but significantly shorter in all four CD4+ subsets.

This chain links TRBV6-6 with TRBJ2-5; 9 positions match TRBD1. The TCR sequence derives from a woman aged 18-30 years in good health. Sequenced material: central memory CD4+ T cells from blood. CDR3 in DNA: TGTGCCAGCAGTGGACGATACAGGGGGCTGGAAGAGACCCAGTACTTC. Protein sequence: CASSGRYRGLEETQYF.